The present TCR beta chain was sequenced within a study of neurological immune-mediated disorders. About the study: The disease course was relapsing-remitting in some 31 and secondary progressive in about 8.5% of the 34 multiple sclerosis patients.

From germline, CDR1 is SGHRS and CDR2 YFSETQ. Trimming cost V 2 bases and J 3 bases, with 8 bases left between them. The CDR3 loop spans 13 amino acids. This clonotype was recorded a few times. The cDNA was synthesized by means of template-switch 5'RACE, which was carried out with 10-nucleotide random UMIs. TCRdb re-derived calls from the 5' RACE reads in MiXCR, one entry per CDR3 protein. Among around 62,000 distinct CDR3 sequences listed, approximately 3.7% were seen once. The TCR comes from a man aged 50-60 years with multiple sclerosis. The material sequenced was PBMCs. The chain couples TRBV5-1 to TRBJ1-2; weak D call: TRBD1 (5 bases). The CDR3 loop is CASSFGGDYGYTF. The CDR3 DNA reads TGCGCCAGCAGCTTCGGGGGGGACTATGGCTACACCTTC.